This T cell receptor beta chain derives from a study of molecular identifiers for immune sequencing clone quantification. General study points: In CMV-specific effectors, clones above 20 copies held over 99% of molecules; naive, under 1%.

With 0 bases removed from V and 0 bases from J, the gap between germline ends came to 3 bases. Germline assignment: CDR1 MNHEY and CDR2 SVGAGI. This CDR3 region has 14 residues. It was from roughly 21,000 to 960,000 sorted cells, with 10%, 30% or 50% RNA, that naive CD8 libraries came. Naive CD8 T cells were sorted as CD8+CD4-CCR7+CD45RA+. The use of previously described methods and listed TCR primers produced the bulk TCR libraries. TCRdb re-called the PCR reads with MiXCR, one entry per CDR3 protein. The sample has about 330,000 distinct CDR3 sequences, roughly a quarter seen once. This clonotype was seen more than once but under ten times. Its antigen remains unidentified.

The J gene is TRBJ1-5, the V gene TRBV6-5; D is undetermined. This receptor was obtained from a human donor in good health. Some libraries in this study had Jurkat cell RNA spiked in. Specimen: naive CD8+ T cells from blood, with Jurkat cell RNA spiked in. As for subset: FACS-sorted CD8+CD4-CCR7+CD45RA+ naive T cells. The CDR3 reads CASSYSNSNQPQHF. For the CDR3, the DNA is TGTGCCAGCAGTTACTCGAATAGCAATCAGCCCCAGCATTTT.